The 21 T cell receptor beta chains given below trace back to one sample, sequenced in a study of CD8+CD57+ T cells in acquired aplastic anemia. TCR beta VDJ and CDR3 were profiled, and genomic DNA was the template. Using its own MiXCR run on the reads, TCRdb lists one record per CDR3 protein. This sample carries around 430,000 distinct CDR3 sequences, around 32% of them seen once, and the ten largest clones take under 0.95%. An expansion of CD8+CD57+ cells by flow cytometry had been shown in patients chosen for sequencing. Sample: sorted CD4+, CD8+, or CD8+CD57+ T cells (not recorded which) from PBMCs. These receptors came from a human donor with aplastic anemia.

A few counts support this clonotype. One end of the junction fails to match germline, which may point to a read error. The V and J genes are TRBV10-3 and TRBJ2-5; no definite D call. The CDR3 has 14 amino acids. CDR1 and CDR2 (germline): ENHRY, SYGVKD. CDR3 DNA: TGTGCCAGCAGTAACTCCTATGGGCGGGAGACCCAGTACTTC. This gives the protein CASSNSYGRETQYF.

A few counts support this clonotype. A read error may be the cause here, since a much bigger clone is one base away. The rearrangement links TRBV20-1 to TRBJ1-6; D not certain. The CDR3 runs to 12 residues. CDR1 is DFQATT, CDR2 SNEGSKA, per germline (reference sequence). CDR3 in DNA: TGCAGTGCTAGCGATCGGAGTTCACTCCTCCACTTT. It yields the protein CSASDRSSLLHF.

As regards this clonotype: Possible read error: a much larger clone is one base away. The chain uses TRBV19 and TRBJ1-2; a possible D gene is TRBD1 (6 bases). Germline V CDR1 and CDR2: LNHDA, SQIVND (reference sequence). Trimming left V 5 bases short and J 2 bases short, with 21 bases between. The length of the CDR3 is 17 residues. CDR3 sequence (DNA): TGTGCCAGTAGTCCGACAGGCGCCCCCCCGAGCAACTATGGCTACACCTTC. Translating gives CASSPTGAPPSNYGYTF.

The chain links TRBV19 to TRBJ1-6; 7 nucleotides agree with TRBD1. The V segment lost 4 bases and the J segment 10 bases; nucleotides outside the gene matches: 10. The CDR3 totals 15 residues. Germline values: CDR1 LNHDA, CDR2 SQIVND (reference sequence). Here the CDR3 reads CASSTPGTEESPLHF. The CDR3 nucleotides are TGTGCCAGTAGTACGCCTGGGACAGAGGAATCACCCCTCCACTTT.

Only a few counts were recorded for this clonotype. This rearrangement joins TRBV7-9 to TRBJ2-6, with a weak D call TRBD1 (6 bases). Trimming removed 4 bases at V and 0 bases at J, with 16 bases between. The CDR3 runs to 18 residues. Germline CDR1 SEHNR, CDR2 FQNEAQ (reference sequence). The CDR3 loop reads CASSYWTAMGSGANVLTF. In DNA, the CDR3 is TGTGCCAGCAGCTACTGGACAGCGATGGGCTCTGGGGCCAACGTCCTGACTTTC.

The gene calls are TRBV27 and TRBJ1-2, with D unresolved. Germline CDR1 and CDR2: MNHEY and SMNVEV (reference sequence). This CDR3 has 13 amino acids. Trimming left V 3 bases short and J 8 bases short, with 13 bases between. The CDR3 region has the DNA TGTGCCAGCAGTTTTTCTTCGGCTCGGGGCTACACCTTC. It yields the protein CASSFSSARGYTF.

The rearrangement joins TRBV15 to TRBJ2-7; 9 bases align to TRBD1. The CDR3 extends over 16 amino acids. Germline loops: CDR1 LNHNV, CDR2 YYDKDF (reference sequence). The ends lost 3 bases at V and 7 bases at J; junction bases unmatched: 13. The CDR3 protein is CATSSGTGTGFREQYF. CDR3 DNA: TGTGCCACCAGCAGCGGGACCGGGACAGGGTTTCGGGAGCAGTACTTC.

The V call is TRBV6-5, the J call TRBJ2-7; perhaps TRBD2 as D (6 bases). Trimming cost V 4 bases and J 4 bases, with 11 bases left between them. The CDR3 has 13 residues. Looked up from germline, CDR1 is MNHEY and CDR2 is SVGAGI. The CDR3 bases are TGTGCCAGCAGTTGGGGGGTACAGTACGAGCAGTACTTC. It is translated as CASSWGVQYEQYF.

The rearrangement joins TRBV9 to TRBJ1-4; D gene uncertain. Germline CDR1 reads SGDLS; CDR2 reads YYNGEE. This CDR3 spans 15 amino acids. The V gene lost 4 bases and the J gene lost 1 base, with 11 bases spanning the gap. CDR3 loop: CASSRAVQTNEKLFF. CDR3 nucleotides: TGTGCCAGCAGCCGGGCGGTTCAAACTAATGAAAAACTGTTTTTT. Variable domain in full (rest from reference TRBV9 and TRBJ1-4): DSGVTQTPKHLITATGQRVTLRCSPRSGDLSVYWYQQSLDQGLQFLIQYYNGEERAKGNILERFSAQQFPDLHSELNLSSLELGDSALYFCASSRAVQTNEKLFFGSGTQLSVL.

V and J are TRBV6-1 and TRBJ1-6; the D is unclear. There are 14 residues in the CDR3. V was trimmed by 5 bases and J by 5 bases, leaving 10 bases between them. The V gene's germline CDR1 is MNHNS and CDR2 SASEGT. CDR3 in amino acids: CASSLSMDNSPLHF. The CDR3 DNA follows: TGTGCCAGCAGTCTTTCCATGGATAATTCACCCCTCCACTTT.

This clonotype has at least ten counts. The chain employs TRBV19 and TRBJ2-1; D is perhaps TRBD2 (6 bases). Germline CDR1 and CDR2: LNHDA and SQIVND (reference sequence). With 3 bases removed from V and 9 bases from J, the gap between germline ends came to 12 bases. CDR3 length: 13 residues. The chain's CDR3 is CASSMTQRVEQFF. CDR3 bases: TGTGCCAGTAGTATGACTCAGCGGGTTGAGCAGTTCTTC.

This clonotype appeared a few times. The chain combines TRBV10-3 with TRBJ2-3; D is undetermined. Trimming removed 6 bases from V and 4 bases from J, with 11 bases in between. CDR3 size: 13 residues. Germline CDR1 is ENHRY and CDR2 is SYGVKD. The CDR3 is CAIRDVASDTQYF. The CDR3 DNA is TGTGCCATCAGGGATGTGGCATCAGATACGCAGTATTTT.

This rearrangement joins TRBV29-1 to TRBJ2-7, with 14 nucleotides matching TRBD2. The CDR3 sequence is 14 residues long. V gave up 8 bases and J gave up 2 bases; unmatched junction bases: 5. Germline lookup yields CDR1 SQVTM and CDR2 ANQGSEA. In DNA form, the CDR3 reads TGCAGCTTCGGGACTAGCGGGGGTCCCTACGAGCAGTACTTC. As protein: CSFGTSGGPYEQYF.

DNA of the CDR3: TGTGCCAGCAATATACAGGGATCCTACGAGCAGTACTTC. It translates to CASNIQGSYEQYF. The V call is TRBV19, the J call TRBJ2-7, with D perhaps matching TRBD1 (6 bases). This CDR3 spans 13 amino acids. Germline CDR1 reads LNHDA; CDR2 reads SQIVND (reference sequence). Trimming left V 9 bases short and J 1 base short, with 13 bases between.

The chain joins TRBV20-1 to TRBJ2-1; D might be TRBD1 or TRBD2, each matching 6 bases. In germline, CDR1 is DFQATT, CDR2 SNEGSKA (reference sequence). The germline V and J ends were trimmed by 6 bases and 6 bases, with 21 bases remaining between them. The CDR3 is made up of 15 amino acids. CDR3 amino acids: CSAGGFFGGGNEQFF. CDR3 DNA sequence: TGCAGTGCCGGGGGCTTTTTCGGGGGAGGCAATGAGCAGTTCTTC.

This CDR3 reads CSARDRESTDTQYF. The CDR3 DNA reads as TGCAGTGCTAGAGACCGGGAGAGCACAGATACGCAGTATTTT. The chain joins TRBV20-1 to TRBJ2-3; weak D call: TRBD2 (6 bases). This CDR3 is 14 amino acids long. V dropped 0 bases and J dropped 0 bases, with 7 bases sitting between them. From germline, CDR1 is DFQATT and CDR2 SNEGSKA (reference sequence).

The chain carries TRBV3-1 and TRBJ1-3; TRBD1 might be the D (6 bases). Germline CDR1 LGHDT, CDR2 YNNKEL (reference sequence). V was shortened by 1 base and J by 9 bases, with 25 bases between the two germline ends. This CDR3 region has 18 residues. CDR3 in DNA: TGTGCCAGCAGCCAAGTAATTCCCCTAGGACAGACCCTAAGCACCATATATTTT. This sequence encodes CASSQVIPLGQTLSTIYF.

This clonotype was observed once. The rearrangement uses TRBV24-1 and TRBJ1-1; D remains unclear. This CDR3 contains 11 residues. Germline CDR1 KGHDR, CDR2 SFDVKD. The V gene lost 10 bases and the J gene lost 7 bases, with 12 bases spanning the gap. The CDR3 DNA is TGTGCCACTATGCGGGCAGTTGAAGCTTTCTTT. This translates into CATMRAVEAFF.

This rearrangement joins TRBV11-2 to TRBJ1-6; possible D gene TRBD1, 5 bases. The CDR3 loop spans 16 amino acids. The V gene's germline CDR1 is SGHAT and CDR2 FQNNGV. V was cut by 5 bases and J by 0 bases, with 11 bases left in between. The CDR3 region has the DNA TGTGCCAGCAGCCGGAGACAGACCTCCTATAATTCACCCCTCCACTTT. Residues: CASSRRQTSYNSPLHF.

The genes are TRBV2 and TRBJ1-1; TRBD1 might be the D (5 bases). Trimming cost V 10 bases and J 11 bases, with 23 bases left between them. The length of the CDR3 is 13 residues. CDR1 and CDR2 (germline): SNHLY, FYNNEI. CDR3 amino acids: CATKAGGSASAFF. The DNA of the CDR3 is TGTGCCACAAAAGCGGGGGGTTCGGCGTCTGCTTTCTTT. The variable domain in full, completed from reference TRBV2 and TRBJ1-1, reads EPEVTQTPSHQVTQMGQEVILRCVPISNHLYFYWYRQILGQKVEFLVSFYNNEISEKSEIFDDQFSVERPDGSNFTLKIRSTKLEDSAMYFCATKAGGSASAFFGQGTRLTVV.

The chain employs TRBV10-2 and TRBJ2-5, with D possibly TRBD1 on 5 matching bases. V was cut by 1 base and J by 5 bases, with 11 bases left in between. The CDR3 is 14 residues long. The germline gives CDR1 WSHSY, CDR2 SAAADI. Here the CDR3 reads CASSEYLGVETQYF. CDR3 nucleotides: TGCGCCAGCAGTGAGTATTTAGGGGTGGAGACCCAGTACTTC.